This T cell receptor beta chain came from a study of vaccination and CD4 T cells after COVID-19. The treatment: roughly 10-day PBMC culture with coronavirus spike peptide pools or control peptides (ViraFEST assay). The V gene lost 0 bases and the J gene lost 8 bases, with 16 bases spanning the gap. The CDR3 sequence is 15 residues long. The germline V gene has CDR1 DFQATT and CDR2 SNEGSKA (reference sequence). About this clonotype itself: Antigen: not known.

Sequencing of the DNA from cultured CD4+ T cells was carried out with the Oncomine TCR Beta short-read assay. TCRdb analysed the PCR reads with MiXCR anew, one entry per CDR3 protein. Counted here are nearly 15,000 distinct CDR3 sequences, approximately 49% occurring once; the ten biggest clones make up about 12%. The sample taken for sequencing was CD4+ T cells from blood, cultured in vitro. The V call is TRBV20-1, the J call TRBJ2-2, with D perhaps assigned TRBD1 or TRBD2 (6 bases each). This clonotype was sampled from a human donor who had recovered from COVID-19. The CDR3 bases are TGCAGTGCTAGAGAATTAAGGGGGGCATTAGGGGAGCTGTTTTTT. Translating it yields CSARELRGALGELFF.